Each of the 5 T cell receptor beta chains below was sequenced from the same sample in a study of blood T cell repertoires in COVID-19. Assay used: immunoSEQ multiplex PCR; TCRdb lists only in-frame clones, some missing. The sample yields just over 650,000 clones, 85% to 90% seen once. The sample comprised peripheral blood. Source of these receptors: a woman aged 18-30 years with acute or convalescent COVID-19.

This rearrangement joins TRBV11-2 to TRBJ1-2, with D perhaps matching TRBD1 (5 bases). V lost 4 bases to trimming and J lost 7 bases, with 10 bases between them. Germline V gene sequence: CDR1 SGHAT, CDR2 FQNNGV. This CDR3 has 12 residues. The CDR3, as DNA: TGTGCCAGCAGCTATCAGGGTGTTGGCTACACCTTC. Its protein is CASSYQGVGYTF.

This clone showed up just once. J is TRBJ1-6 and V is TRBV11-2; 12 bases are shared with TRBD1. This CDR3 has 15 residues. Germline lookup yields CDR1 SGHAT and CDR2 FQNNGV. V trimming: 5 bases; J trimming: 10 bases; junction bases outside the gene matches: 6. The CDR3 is CASSQGQGAWSPLHF. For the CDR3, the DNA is TGTGCCAGCAGCCAGGGACAGGGGGCTTGGTCACCCCTCCACTTT.

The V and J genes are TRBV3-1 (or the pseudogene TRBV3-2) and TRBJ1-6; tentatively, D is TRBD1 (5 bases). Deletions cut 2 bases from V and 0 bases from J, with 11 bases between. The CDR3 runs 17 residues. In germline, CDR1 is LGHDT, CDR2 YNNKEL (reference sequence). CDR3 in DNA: TGTGCCAGCAGCCAAAACAGGCCCAGCTCCTATAATTCACCCCTCCACTTT. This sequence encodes CASSQNRPSSYNSPLHF.

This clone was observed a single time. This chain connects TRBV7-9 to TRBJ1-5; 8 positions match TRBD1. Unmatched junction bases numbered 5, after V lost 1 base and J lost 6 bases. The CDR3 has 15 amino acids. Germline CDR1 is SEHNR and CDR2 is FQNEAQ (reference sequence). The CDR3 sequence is CASSLDLQGAQPQHF. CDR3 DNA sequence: TGTGCCAGCAGCTTAGACCTCCAGGGGGCTCAGCCCCAGCATTTT.

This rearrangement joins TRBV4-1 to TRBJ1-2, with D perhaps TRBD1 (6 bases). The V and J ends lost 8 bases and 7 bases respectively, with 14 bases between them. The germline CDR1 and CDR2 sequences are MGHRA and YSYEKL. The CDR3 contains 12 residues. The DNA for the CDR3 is TGCGCCAGCGAGGGGGTGGCAGGTGGCTACACCTTC. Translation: CASEGVAGGYTF.